Sequencing of this T cell receptor (beta chain) was carried out in a study of cytomegalovirus exposure and HLA in healthy donors. Whole-study findings and limits: The investigators catalogued some 150 TCR beta chains as cytomegalovirus-associated.

This CDR3 contains 16 residues. Trimming removed 6 bases from V and 6 bases from J, with 22 bases in between. The germline CDR1 and CDR2 sequences are LNHNV and YYDKDF (reference sequence). The PCR contained 60 Vbeta and 13 Jbeta primers. TCRdb's copy holds only in-frame clones and misses some; the assay was immunoSEQ multiplex PCR. The profile shows some 170,000 clones, almost 80% of them singletons. With regard to this clone: Its specificity is unknown.

The material sequenced was PBMCs. This chain uses TRBV15 with TRBJ2-3, with D possibly matching TRBD2 (5 bases). This receptor was taken from a man aged 40-55 years in good health and CMV-seropositive. CDR3: CATRSYGELEPDTQYF. CDR3 coding DNA: TGTGCCACCAGAAGCTACGGGGAACTAGAACCCGATACGCAGTATTTT.